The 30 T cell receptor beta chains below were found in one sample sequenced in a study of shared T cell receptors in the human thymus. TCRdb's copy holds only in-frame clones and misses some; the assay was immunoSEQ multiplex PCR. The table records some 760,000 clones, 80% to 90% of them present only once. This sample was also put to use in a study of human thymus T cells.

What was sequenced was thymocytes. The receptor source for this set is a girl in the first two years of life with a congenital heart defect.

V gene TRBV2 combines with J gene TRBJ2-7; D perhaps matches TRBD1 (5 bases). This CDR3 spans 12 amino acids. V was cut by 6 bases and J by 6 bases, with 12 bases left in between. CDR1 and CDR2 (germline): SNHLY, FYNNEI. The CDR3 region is CASRAGSGEQYF. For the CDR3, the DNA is TGTGCCAGCAGGGCAGGGTCTGGCGAGCAGTACTTC. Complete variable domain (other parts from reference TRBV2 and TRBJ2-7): EPEVTQTPSHQVTQMGQEVILRCVPISNHLYFYWYRQILGQKVEFLVSFYNNEISEKSEIFDDQFSVERPDGSNFTLKIRSTKLEDSAMYFCASRAGSGEQYFGPGTRLTVT.

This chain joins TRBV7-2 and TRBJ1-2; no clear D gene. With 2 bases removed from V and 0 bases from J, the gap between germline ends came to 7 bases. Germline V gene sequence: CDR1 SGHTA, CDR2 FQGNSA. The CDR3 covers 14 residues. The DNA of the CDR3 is TGTGCCAGCAGCTTACACGCTACTAACTATGGCTACACCTTC. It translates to CASSLHATNYGYTF.

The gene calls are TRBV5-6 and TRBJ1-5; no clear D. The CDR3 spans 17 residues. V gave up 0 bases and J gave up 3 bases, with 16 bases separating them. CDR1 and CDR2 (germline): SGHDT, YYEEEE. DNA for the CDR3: TGTGCCAGCAGCTTGGACCGGGCCAAGGACTTCAATCAGCCCCAGCATTTT. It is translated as CASSLDRAKDFNQPQHF.

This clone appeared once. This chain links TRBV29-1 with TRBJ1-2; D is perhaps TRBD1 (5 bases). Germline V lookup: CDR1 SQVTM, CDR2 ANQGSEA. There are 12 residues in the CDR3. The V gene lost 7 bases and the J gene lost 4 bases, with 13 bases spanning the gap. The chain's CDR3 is CSAVLGGYGYTF. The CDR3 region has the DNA TGCAGCGCCGTTCTGGGGGGCTATGGCTACACCTTC.

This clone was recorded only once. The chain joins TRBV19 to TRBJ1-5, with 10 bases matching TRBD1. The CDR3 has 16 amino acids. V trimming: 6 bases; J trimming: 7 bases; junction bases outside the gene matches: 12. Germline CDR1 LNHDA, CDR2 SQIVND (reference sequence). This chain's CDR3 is CASSGGTGVGRQPQHF. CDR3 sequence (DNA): TGTGCCAGTAGCGGGGGGACAGGGGTAGGTCGACAGCCCCAGCATTTT. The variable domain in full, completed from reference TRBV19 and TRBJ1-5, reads DGGITQSPKYLFRKEGQNVTLSCEQNLNHDAMYWYRQDPGQGLRLIYYSQIVNDFQKGDIAEGYSVSREKKESFPLTVTSAQKNPTAFYLCASSGGTGVGRQPQHFGDGTRLSIL.

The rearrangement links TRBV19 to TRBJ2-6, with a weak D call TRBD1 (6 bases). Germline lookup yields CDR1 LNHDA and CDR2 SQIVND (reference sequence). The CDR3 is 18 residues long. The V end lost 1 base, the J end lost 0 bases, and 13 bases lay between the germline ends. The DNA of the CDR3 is TGTGCCAGTAGTATAGGTAGACAGGCCCCCTCTGGGGCCAACGTCCTGACTTTC. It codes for CASSIGRQAPSGANVLTF.

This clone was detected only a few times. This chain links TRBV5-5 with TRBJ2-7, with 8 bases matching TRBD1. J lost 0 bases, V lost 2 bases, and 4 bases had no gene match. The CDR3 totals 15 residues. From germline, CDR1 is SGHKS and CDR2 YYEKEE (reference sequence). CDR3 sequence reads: CASSLVGQDSYEQYF. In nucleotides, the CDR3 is TGTGCCAGCAGCTTAGTGGGACAGGACTCCTACGAGCAGTACTTC.

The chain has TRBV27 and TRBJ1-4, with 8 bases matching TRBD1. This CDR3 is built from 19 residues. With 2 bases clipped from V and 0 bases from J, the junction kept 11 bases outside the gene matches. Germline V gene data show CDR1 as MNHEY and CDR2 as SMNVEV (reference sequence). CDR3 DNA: TGTGCCAGCAGTTTAGTGTCATCGACAGGGGATGCAACTAATGAAAAACTGTTTTTT. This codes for CASSLVSSTGDATNEKLFF.

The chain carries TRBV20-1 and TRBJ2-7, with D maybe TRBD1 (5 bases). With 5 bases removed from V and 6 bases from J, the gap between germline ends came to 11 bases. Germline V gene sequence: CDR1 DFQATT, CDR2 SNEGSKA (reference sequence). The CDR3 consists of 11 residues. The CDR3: CSAGITGEQYF. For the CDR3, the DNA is TGCAGTGCTGGAATTACAGGCGAGCAGTACTTC.

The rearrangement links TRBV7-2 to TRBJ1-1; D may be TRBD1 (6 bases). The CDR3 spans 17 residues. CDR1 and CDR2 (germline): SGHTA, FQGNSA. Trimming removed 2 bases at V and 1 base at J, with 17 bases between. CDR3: CASSLFGTISKNTEAFF. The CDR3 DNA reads TGTGCCAGCAGCTTATTTGGGACAATCAGTAAGAACACTGAAGCTTTCTTT.

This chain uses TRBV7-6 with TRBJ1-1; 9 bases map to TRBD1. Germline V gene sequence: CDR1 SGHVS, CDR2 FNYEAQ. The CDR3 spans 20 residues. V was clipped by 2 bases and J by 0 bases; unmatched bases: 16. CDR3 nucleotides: TGTGCCAGCAGCTTAAGTCCTTGGGACAGGGAGGCCCATCTGAACACTGAAGCTTTCTTT. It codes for CASSLSPWDREAHLNTEAFF.

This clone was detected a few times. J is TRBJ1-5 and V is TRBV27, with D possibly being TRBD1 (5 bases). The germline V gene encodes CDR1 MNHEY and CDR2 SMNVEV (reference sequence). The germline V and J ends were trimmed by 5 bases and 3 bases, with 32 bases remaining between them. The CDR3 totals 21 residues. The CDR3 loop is CASSPHPLNRQNPPHNQPQHF. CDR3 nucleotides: TGTGCCAGCAGTCCTCACCCACTTAACCGACAGAATCCTCCTCACAATCAGCCCCAGCATTTT.

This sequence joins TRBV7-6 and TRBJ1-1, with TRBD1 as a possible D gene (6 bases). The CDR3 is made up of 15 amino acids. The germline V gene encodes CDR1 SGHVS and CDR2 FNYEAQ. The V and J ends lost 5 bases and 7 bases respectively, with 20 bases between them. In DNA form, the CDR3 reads TGTGCCAGCAGCCTGCGGATACAGGGAATCGGTGAAGCTTTCTTT. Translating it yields CASSLRIQGIGEAFF.

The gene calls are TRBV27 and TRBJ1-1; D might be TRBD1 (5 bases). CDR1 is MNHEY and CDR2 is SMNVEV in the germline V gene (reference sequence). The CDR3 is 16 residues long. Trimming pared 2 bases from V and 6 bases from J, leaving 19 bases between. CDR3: CASSLNRYRLESEAFF. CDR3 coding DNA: TGTGCCAGCAGTTTAAACAGGTACCGACTGGAGTCTGAAGCTTTCTTT.

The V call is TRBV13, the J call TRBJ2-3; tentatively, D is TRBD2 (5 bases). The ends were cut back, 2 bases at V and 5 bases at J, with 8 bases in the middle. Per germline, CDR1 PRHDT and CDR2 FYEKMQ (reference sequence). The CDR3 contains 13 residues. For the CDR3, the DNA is TGTGCCAGCAGCTTACTGGGAGAAGATACGCAGTATTTT. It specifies CASSLLGEDTQYF. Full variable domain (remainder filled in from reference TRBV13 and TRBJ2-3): AAGVIQSPRHLIKEKRETATLKCYPIPRHDTVYWYQQGPGQDPQFLISFYEKMQSDKGSIPDRFSAQQFSDYHSELNMSSLELGDSALYFCASSLLGEDTQYFGPGTRLTVL.

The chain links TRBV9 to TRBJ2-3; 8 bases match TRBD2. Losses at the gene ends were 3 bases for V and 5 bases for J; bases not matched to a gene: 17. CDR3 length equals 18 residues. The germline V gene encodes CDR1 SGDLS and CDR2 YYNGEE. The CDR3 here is CASSGAVMYRGGRDTQYF. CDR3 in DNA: TGTGCCAGCAGCGGAGCCGTAATGTACCGGGGGGGACGAGATACGCAGTATTTT.

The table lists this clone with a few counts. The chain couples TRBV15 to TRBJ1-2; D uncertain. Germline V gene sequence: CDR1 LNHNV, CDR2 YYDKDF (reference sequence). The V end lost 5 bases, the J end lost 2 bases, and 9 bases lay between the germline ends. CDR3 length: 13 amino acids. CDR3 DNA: TGTGCCACCAGCTCTAAAACGAACTATGGCTACACCTTC. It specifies CATSSKTNYGYTF.

As DNA, the CDR3 is TGTGCCTGGAGTTCTACCAAATCCGGGACAGGGGAAGGCTACACCTTC. Its translation is CAWSSTKSGTGEGYTF. The chain is built from TRBV30 and TRBJ1-2, with 10 bases lining up with TRBD1. The CDR3 has 16 residues. CDR1 and CDR2 from the germline V gene are GTSNPN and SVGIG (reference sequence). The J segment lost 8 bases and the V segment lost 2 bases, leaving 14 bases of the junction unmatched.

CDR3 region: CASSQGISYNEQFF. The CDR3 nucleotides read TGCGCCAGCAGCCAAGGTATATCCTACAATGAGCAGTTCTTC. The chain employs TRBV4-1 and TRBJ2-1, with no clear D. This CDR3 has 14 residues. The V end lost 1 base, the J end lost 1 base, and 5 bases lay between the germline ends. The germline V gene has CDR1 MGHRA and CDR2 YSYEKL.

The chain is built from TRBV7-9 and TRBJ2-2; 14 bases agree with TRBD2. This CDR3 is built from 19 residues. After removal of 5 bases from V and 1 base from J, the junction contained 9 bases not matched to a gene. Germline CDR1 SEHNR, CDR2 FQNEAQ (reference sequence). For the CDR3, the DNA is TGTGCCAGCAGCCCCCCCGGGACTAGCGGGGGAAGGAACACCGGGGAGCTGTTTTTT. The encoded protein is CASSPPGTSGGRNTGELFF.

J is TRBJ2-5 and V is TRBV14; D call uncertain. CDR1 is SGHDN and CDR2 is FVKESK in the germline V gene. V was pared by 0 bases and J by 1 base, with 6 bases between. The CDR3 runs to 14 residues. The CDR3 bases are TGTGCCAGCAGCCAAGACGGGTCCCAAGAGACCCAGTACTTC. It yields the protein CASSQDGSQETQYF.

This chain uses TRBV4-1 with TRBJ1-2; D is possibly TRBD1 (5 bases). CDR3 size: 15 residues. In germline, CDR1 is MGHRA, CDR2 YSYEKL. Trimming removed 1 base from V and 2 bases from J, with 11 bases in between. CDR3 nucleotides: TGCGCCAGCAGCCAAGCGGGGGAGGCAAACTATGGCTACACCTTC. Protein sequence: CASSQAGEANYGYTF.

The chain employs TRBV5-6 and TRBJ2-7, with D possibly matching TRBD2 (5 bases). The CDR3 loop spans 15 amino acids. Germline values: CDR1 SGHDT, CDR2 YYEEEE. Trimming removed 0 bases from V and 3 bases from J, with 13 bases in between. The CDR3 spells CASSLESGGDYEQYF. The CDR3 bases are TGTGCCAGCAGCTTGGAATCTGGAGGCGACTACGAGCAGTACTTC. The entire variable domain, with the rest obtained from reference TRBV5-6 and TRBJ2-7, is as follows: DAGVTQSPTHLIKTRGQQVTLRCSPKSGHDTVSWYQQALGQGPQFIFQYYEEEERQRGNFPDRFSGHQFPNYSSELNVNALLLGDSALYLCASSLESGGDYEQYFGPGTRLTVT.

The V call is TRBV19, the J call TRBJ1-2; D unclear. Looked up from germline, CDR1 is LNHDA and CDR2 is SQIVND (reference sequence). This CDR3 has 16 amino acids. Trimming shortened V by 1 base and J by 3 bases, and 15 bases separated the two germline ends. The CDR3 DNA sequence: TGTGCCAGTAGTATAGCAGACTCCTCGACTGACTATGGCTACACCTTC. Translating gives CASSIADSSTDYGYTF.

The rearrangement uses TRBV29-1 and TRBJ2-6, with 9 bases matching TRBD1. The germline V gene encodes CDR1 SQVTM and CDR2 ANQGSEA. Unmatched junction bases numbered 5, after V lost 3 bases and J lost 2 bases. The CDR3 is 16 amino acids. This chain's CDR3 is CSVEDRGSPGANVLTF. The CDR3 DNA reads TGCAGCGTTGAGGACAGGGGAAGCCCTGGGGCCAACGTCCTGACTTTC.

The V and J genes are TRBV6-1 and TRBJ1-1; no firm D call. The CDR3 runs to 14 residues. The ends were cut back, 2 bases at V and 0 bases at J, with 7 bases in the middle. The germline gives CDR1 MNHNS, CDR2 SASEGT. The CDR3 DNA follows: TGTGCCAGCAGTGAAAACACCATGAACACTGAAGCTTTCTTT. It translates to CASSENTMNTEAFF.

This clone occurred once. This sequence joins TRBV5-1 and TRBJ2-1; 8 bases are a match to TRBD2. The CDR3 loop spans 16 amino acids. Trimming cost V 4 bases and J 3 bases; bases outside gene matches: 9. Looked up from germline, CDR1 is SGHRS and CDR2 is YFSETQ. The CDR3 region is CASSPAGGYHYNEQFF. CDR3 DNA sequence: TGCGCCAGCAGCCCGGCGGGGGGATATCACTACAATGAGCAGTTCTTC.

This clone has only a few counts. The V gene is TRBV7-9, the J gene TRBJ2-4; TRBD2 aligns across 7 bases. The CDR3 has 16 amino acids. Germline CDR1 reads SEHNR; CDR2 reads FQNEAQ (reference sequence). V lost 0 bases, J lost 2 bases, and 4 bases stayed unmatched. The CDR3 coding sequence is TGTGCCAGCAGCTTAGCGGGGGGGTTCCCCAAAAACATTCAGTACTTC. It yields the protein CASSLAGGFPKNIQYF.

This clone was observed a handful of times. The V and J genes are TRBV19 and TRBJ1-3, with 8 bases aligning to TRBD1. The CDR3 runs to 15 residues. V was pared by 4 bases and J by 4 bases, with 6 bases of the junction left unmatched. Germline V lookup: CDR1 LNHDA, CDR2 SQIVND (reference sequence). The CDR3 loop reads CASSTRTGKGNTIYF. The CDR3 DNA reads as TGTGCCAGTAGTACCCGGACAGGGAAGGGAAACACCATATATTTT.

The CDR3 DNA is TGTGCCACCAGCAGAGATAAAAGGGCCAGGGTGGACCAGCCCCAGCATTTT. The encoded protein is CATSRDKRARVDQPQHF. The genes are TRBV15 and TRBJ1-5, with a tentative D call TRBD1 (5 bases). This CDR3 has 17 amino acids. In germline, CDR1 is LNHNV, CDR2 YYDKDF (reference sequence). Deletions cut 0 bases from V and 7 bases from J, with 19 bases between.